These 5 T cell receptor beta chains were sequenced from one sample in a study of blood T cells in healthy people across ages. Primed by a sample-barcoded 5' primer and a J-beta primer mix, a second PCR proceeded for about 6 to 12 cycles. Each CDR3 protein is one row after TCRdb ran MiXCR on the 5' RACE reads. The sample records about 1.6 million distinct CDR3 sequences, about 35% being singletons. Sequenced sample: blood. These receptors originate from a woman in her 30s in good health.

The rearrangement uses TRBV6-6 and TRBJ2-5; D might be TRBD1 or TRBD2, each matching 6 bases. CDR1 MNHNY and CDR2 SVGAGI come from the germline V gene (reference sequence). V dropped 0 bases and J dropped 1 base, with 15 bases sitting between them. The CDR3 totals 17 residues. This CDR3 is CASSYSKGGRFQETQYF. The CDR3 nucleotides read TGTGCCAGCAGTTACTCGAAGGGGGGCCGTTTCCAAGAGACCCAGTACTTC.

DNA of the CDR3: TGCGCCAGCAGCGCCGGGACAGGGGGCGCTGGGGGCTACACCTTC. Translation: CASSAGTGGAGGYTF. This chain uses TRBV5-1 with TRBJ1-2; TRBD1 agrees at 12 bases. The V gene end was trimmed by 4 bases and the J gene end by 8 bases; junction bases not matched to a gene: 9. Germline lookup yields CDR1 SGHRS and CDR2 YFSETQ. This CDR3 comprises 15 residues. The variable domain in full, completed from reference TRBV5-1 and TRBJ1-2, reads KAGVTQTPRYLIKTRGQQVTLSCSPISGHRSVSWYQQTPGQGLQFLFEYFSETQRNKGNFPGRFSGRQFSNSRSEMNVSTLELGDSALYLCASSAGTGGAGGYTFGSGTRLTVV.

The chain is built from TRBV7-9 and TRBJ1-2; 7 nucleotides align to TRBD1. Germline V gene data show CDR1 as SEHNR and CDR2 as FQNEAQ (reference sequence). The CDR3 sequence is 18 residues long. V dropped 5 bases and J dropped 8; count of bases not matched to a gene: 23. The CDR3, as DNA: TGTGCCAGCAGCCCCCCAGGGGCAGGGGGACTCATTCTGGGCGGCTACACCTTC. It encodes CASSPPGAGGLILGGYTF.

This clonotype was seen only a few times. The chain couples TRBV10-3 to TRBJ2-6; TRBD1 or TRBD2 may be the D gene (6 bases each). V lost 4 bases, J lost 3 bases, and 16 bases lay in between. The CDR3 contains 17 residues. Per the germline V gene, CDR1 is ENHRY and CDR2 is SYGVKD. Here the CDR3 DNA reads TGTGCCATCAGTGTGTCCGAGAGGGGGGTTGGGGCCAACGTCCTGACTTTC. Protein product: CAISVSERGVGANVLTF.

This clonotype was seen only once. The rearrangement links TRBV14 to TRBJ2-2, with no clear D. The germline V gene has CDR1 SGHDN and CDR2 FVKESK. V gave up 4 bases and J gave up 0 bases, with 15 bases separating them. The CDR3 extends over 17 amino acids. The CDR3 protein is CASSLYLIGPNTGELFF. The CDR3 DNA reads TGTGCCAGCAGCCTCTACCTGATCGGGCCGAACACCGGGGAGCTGTTTTTT.